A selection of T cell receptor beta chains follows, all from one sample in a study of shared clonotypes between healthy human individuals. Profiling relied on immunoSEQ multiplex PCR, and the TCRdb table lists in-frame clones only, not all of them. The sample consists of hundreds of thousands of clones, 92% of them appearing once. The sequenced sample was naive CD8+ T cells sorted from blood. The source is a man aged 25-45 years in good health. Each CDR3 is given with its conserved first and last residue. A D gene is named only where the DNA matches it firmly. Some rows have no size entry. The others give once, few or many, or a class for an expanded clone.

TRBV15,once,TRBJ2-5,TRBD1,CATSQTGAQLGQETQYF,TGTGCCACCAGCCAGACAGGGGCCCAACTAGGACAAGAGACCCAGTACTTC
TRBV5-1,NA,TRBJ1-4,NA,CASSLYSSLNEKLFF,TGCGCCAGCAGCTTATACAGTTCCCTTAATGAAAAACTGTTTTTT
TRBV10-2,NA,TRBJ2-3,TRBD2,CASRGLATLNTDTQYF,TGCGCCAGCAGAGGACTAGCGACCCTTAACACAGATACGCAGTATTTT
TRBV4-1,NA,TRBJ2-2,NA,CASSQDWGLVGTGELFF,TGCGCCAGCAGCCAAGATTGGGGGCTAGTGGGCACCGGGGAGCTGTTTTTT
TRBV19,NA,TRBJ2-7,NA,CASSIRPEGEQYF,TGTGCCAGTAGTATCCGCCCCGAGGGCGAGCAGTACTTC
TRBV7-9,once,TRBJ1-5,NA,CASSLGLSQGLDQPQHF,TGTGCCAGCAGCTTAGGTCTCTCCCAGGGACTAGATCAGCCCCAGCATTTT
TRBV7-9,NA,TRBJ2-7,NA,CASSLGVDEQYF,TGTGCCAGCAGCTTAGGGGTCGACGAGCAGTACTTC
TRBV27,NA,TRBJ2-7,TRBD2,CASSLIAGDSYEQYF,TGTGCCAGCAGTTTAATAGCGGGAGACTCCTACGAGCAGTACTTC
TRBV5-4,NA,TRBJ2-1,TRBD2,CASSLEISGMTDEQFF,TGTGCCAGCAGCTTGGAGATTAGCGGGATGACGGATGAGCAGTTCTTC
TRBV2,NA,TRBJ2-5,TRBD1,CASSPQRGLVEETQYF,TGTGCCAGCAGCCCTCAGAGGGGGCTGGTCGAAGAGACCCAGTACTTC
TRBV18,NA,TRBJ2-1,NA,CASSPRTSGSHSYNEQFF,TGTGCCAGCTCACCACGGACATCCGGGAGCCACTCCTACAATGAGCAGTTCTTC
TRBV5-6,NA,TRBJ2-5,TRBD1,CASSWGTGSVQETQYF,TGTGCCAGCAGCTGGGGGACAGGGAGTGTACAAGAGACCCAGTACTTC
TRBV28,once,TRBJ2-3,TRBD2,CASSRLAEGLTDTQYF,TGTGCCAGCAGCCGACTAGCGGAGGGGCTCACAGATACGCAGTATTTT
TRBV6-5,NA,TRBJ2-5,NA,CASSYGVREETQYF,TGTGCCAGCAGTTATGGTGTCAGGGAAGAGACCCAGTACTTC
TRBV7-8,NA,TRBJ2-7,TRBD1,CASSLGFTGTGVSYEQYF,TGTGCCAGCAGCTTAGGGTTCACCGGGACAGGGGTCAGTTACGAGCAGTACTTC
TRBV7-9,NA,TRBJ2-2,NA,CASSRPSQETNTGELFF,TGTGCCAGCAGCCGTCCATCCCAAGAGACGAACACCGGGGAGCTGTTTTTT
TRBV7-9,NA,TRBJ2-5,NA,CASSLAGSGQETQYF,TGTGCCAGCAGCTTAGCGGGTAGCGGACAAGAGACCCAGTACTTC
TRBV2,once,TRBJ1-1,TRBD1,CASSPTQTGRNTEAFF,TGTGCCAGCAGCCCTACTCAGACAGGGAGGAACACTGAAGCTTTCTTT
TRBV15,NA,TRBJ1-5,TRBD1,CATSKTGTGDYSNQPQHF,TGTGCCACCAGCAAAACCGGGACAGGCGATTATAGCAATCAGCCCCAGCATTTT
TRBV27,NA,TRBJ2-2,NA,CASSGRTVPGELFF,TGTGCCAGCAGTGGGAGGACAGTCCCGGGGGAGCTGTTTTTT
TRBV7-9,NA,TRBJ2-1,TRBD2,CASSSLAGGDSQFF,TGTGCCAGCAGCTCCCTAGCGGGAGGGGATTCGCAGTTCTTC
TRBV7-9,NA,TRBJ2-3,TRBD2,CASLAGPTDTQYF,TGTGCCAGCCTAGCGGGTCCCACAGATACGCAGTATTTT
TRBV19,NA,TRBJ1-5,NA,CASSIQAGEPQHF,TGTGCCAGTAGTATTCAGGCAGGGGAGCCCCAGCATTTT
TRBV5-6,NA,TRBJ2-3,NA,CASSLSGSTDTQYF,TGTGCCAGCAGCCTCAGCGGGAGCACAGATACGCAGTATTTT
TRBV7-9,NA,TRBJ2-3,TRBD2,CASSLAWTSGRSDTDTQYF,TGTGCCAGCAGCTTAGCGTGGACTAGCGGGAGATCAGACACAGATACGCAGTATTTT
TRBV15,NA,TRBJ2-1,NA,CATSSRESSYNEQFF,TGTGCCACCAGCAGTCGAGAAAGCTCCTACAATGAGCAGTTCTTC
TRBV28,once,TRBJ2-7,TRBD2,CASSSGRGTYEQYF,TGTGCCAGCAGTTCCGGGCGGGGGACCTACGAGCAGTACTTC
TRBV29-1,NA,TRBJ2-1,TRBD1,CSIIQGPAEQFF,TGCAGCATCATACAGGGGCCGGCAGAGCAGTTCTTC
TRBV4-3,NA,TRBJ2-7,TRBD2,CASSQGTSGAYEQYF,TGCGCCAGCAGCCAAGGAACTAGCGGGGCCTACGAGCAGTACTTC
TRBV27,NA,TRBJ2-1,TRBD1,CASSPLSGQDHEQFF,TGTGCCAGCAGTCCTCTATCGGGACAGGACCATGAGCAGTTCTTC
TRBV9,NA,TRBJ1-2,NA,CASSVGPLSGYGYTF,TGTGCCAGCAGCGTAGGCCCGCTATCGGGCTATGGCTACACCTTC
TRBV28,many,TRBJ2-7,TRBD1,CASSSGTDYEQYF,TGTGCCAGCAGTTCCGGGACAGACTACGAGCAGTACTTC
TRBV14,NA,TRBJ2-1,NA,CASSQGGVYNEQFF,TGTGCCAGCAGCCAAGGCGGGGTCTACAATGAGCAGTTCTTC
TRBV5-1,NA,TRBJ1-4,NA,CASSLGGRINEKLFF,TGCGCCAGCAGCTTGGGCGGGCGCATTAATGAAAAACTGTTTTTT
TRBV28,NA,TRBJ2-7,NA,CASTLGNEQYF,TGTGCCAGCACCCTGGGGAACGAGCAGTACTTC
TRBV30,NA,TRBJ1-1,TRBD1,CAWRRDRGGSEAFF,TGTGCCTGGAGGCGGGACAGGGGGGGGAGTGAAGCTTTCTTT
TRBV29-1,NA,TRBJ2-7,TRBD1,CSVEEGDRDTYEQYF,TGCAGCGTTGAAGAGGGGGACAGGGACACTTACGAGCAGTACTTC
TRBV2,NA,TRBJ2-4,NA,CASSDRGRPIQYF,TGTGCCAGCAGTGACAGGGGTAGGCCAATTCAGTACTTC
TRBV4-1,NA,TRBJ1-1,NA,CASSPSWLNTEAFF,TGCGCCAGCAGTCCCAGTTGGCTTAACACTGAAGCTTTCTTT
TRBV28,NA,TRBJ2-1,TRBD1,CASSRQGGPEVWAGVTEQFF,TGTGCCAGCAGTAGACAGGGGGGTCCCGAGGTGTGGGCGGGAGTTACTGAGCAGTTCTTC
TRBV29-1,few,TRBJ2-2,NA,CSVRRSGELFF,TGCAGCGTTAGGAGGAGCGGGGAGCTGTTTTTT
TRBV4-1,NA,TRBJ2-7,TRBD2,CASSQEPSGSGEQYF,TGCGCCAGCAGCCAAGAGCCTAGCGGGAGTGGCGAGCAGTACTTC
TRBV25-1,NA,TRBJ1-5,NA,CASSLGNQPQHF,TGTGCCAGCAGTCTCGGGAATCAGCCCCAGCATTTT
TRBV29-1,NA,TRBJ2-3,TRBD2,CSVVGTSGLDTQYF,TGCAGCGTTGTGGGGACTAGCGGACTAGATACGCAGTATTTT
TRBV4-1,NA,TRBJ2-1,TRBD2,CASSQDYGTSGINEQFF,TGCGCCAGCAGCCAAGATTACGGGACTAGCGGGATAAATGAGCAGTTCTTC